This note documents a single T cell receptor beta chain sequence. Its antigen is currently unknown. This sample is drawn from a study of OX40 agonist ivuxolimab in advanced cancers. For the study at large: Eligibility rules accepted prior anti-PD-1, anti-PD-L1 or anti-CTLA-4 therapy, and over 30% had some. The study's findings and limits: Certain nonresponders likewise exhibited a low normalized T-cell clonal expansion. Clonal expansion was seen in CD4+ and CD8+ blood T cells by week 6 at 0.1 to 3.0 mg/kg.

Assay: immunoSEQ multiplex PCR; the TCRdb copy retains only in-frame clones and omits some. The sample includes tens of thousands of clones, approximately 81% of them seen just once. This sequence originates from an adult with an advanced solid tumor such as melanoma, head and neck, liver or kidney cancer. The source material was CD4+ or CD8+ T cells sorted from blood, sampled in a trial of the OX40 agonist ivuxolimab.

This CDR3 reads CASSRLAMEETQYF. CDR3 coding DNA: TGTGCCAGCAGTCGTCTAGCGATGGAGGAGACCCAGTACTTC. The chain recombines TRBV28 with TRBJ2-5, with TRBD2 as a possible D gene (6 bases). The CDR3 sequence is 14 residues long. Germline loops: CDR1 MDHEN, CDR2 SYDVKM. Trimming stripped 5 bases from V and 5 bases from J, with 15 bases between.